By frequency in the sample, the clone carrying this TCR beta chain is medium-sized. The sample is drawn from a study of graft-versus-host responses after intestinal transplantation. Study-level information: The study gave all recipients anti-thymocyte globulin induction, then tacrolimus and steroids for roughly 3 years.

With roughly 200,000 irradiated, violet-dye-labeled stimulator cells, roughly 200,000 CFSE-labeled responder cells were plated. Profiling relied on immunoSEQ multiplex PCR, and the TCRdb table lists in-frame clones only, not all of them. Of roughly 4,700 clones listed, 25% to 30% were seen once; the top ten hold 24%. Study-wide results and caveats: Early HvG declines after transplant were associated with peak circulating GvH clone levels.

Germline CDR1 MNHEY, CDR2 SVGAGI. The V gene lost 4 bases and the J gene lost 2 bases, with 17 bases spanning the gap. CDR3 length: 16 residues. This sample comprised alloreactive CD8+ T cells from a mixed lymphocyte reaction culture, obtained before transplantation. Subset described: CFSE-low proliferating T cells sorted from roughly six-day pre-transplant mixed lymphocyte reaction (GvH or HvG direction). The chain is built from TRBV6-5 and TRBJ1-1; D possibly corresponds to TRBD1 (6 bases). This TCR derives from a human patient who was an organ donor for intestinal transplantation. Here the CDR3 DNA reads TGTGCCAGCAGTTTCCGGACAGCTAGACTCAACACTGAAGCTTTCTTT. Its translation: CASSFRTARLNTEAFF.